A single T cell receptor (beta chain) is shown here with its context. It lacks a known antigen. No much larger clone is present one base from it, and per-base qualities are unavailable. The immunoSEQ Assay, a bias-controlled multiplex PCR, was used to amplify TCRbeta CDR3 regions from genomic DNA. The authors' pipeline ran thus. Within the assay, amplification of reference gene primers was used to estimate how many nucleated cells each sample contained. To quantify the absolute abundance of each unique TCRbeta CDR3 rearrangement, sequence reads were collapsed and filtered. For each sample, productive Simpson clonality was calculated as the square root of Simpson's diversity index across productive rearrangements. As stored in TCRdb, this immuneACCESS dataset retains in-frame rearrangements with V and J assigned. A fraction of the clones does not appear; measured against another copy, unresolved V genes explain less than half of the discrepancy, and the remainder lacks a known reason. V, J and clone size are those of that table, while D and trimming were read from the DNA. Within this sample are approximately 110,000 clones, with over 75% of them counted one time only. The top ten constitute about 1.6% of the sample.

The data originate from a study of blood T cell repertoires in COVID-19 (dated by TCRdb to the early 2020s). Background on the whole study: Collaborator samples came from the United States, Italy and Spain and covered acute and convalescent phases of COVID-19. The prospective study material was composed of cDNA or gDNA derived from T cells, B-cell-depleted T cells, or PBMCs. The dataset comprised deeply sampled blood TCRbeta repertoires from subjects exposed to, actively infected with, or recovered from COVID-19. The repertoires were made available in a free public database intended to serve as a resource for research on the immune response to SARS-CoV-2. The samples were drawn from the first 160 participants of the ongoing ImmuneRACE study and from some 1,300 subjects provided by 6 global collaborators. Sample metadata almost always included a de-identified subject ID, COVID-19 status, age in years and sex. Where available, HLA class I and class II types were taken from metadata supplied by the sample provider and were not determined by assay-based typing. Broad study findings and their caveats: How much clinical and demographic metadata was included differed by source and by participant, and the metadata was provided uncurated.

The collaborating institutions used their own protocols to collect whole blood in K2EDTA tubes. For TCRbeta analysis, collaborators shipped samples as frozen whole blood, isolated PBMCs, or DNA extracted from either of those sample types. The sequence was obtained from a man aged 50 to 60 with acute or convalescent COVID-19. Source material: peripheral blood.

In nucleotides, the sequence is TGTGCCAGCAGTTCCCCCAGGTACTCTGGAAACACCATATATTTT. Its product reads: CASSSPRYSGNTIYF. In this chain, TRBV28 is recombined with TRBJ1-3, with an unclear D gene assignment. V is cut by 4 bases and J by 0 bases, and the space between the germline ends is 10 bases. The CDR3 holds 15 amino acids from the cysteine to the phenylalanine. Of all the DNA, just the CDR3 is kept, 45 bases in frame from base 1. Sequences MDHEN (CDR1) and SYDVKM (CDR2) are obtained from the germline V gene.